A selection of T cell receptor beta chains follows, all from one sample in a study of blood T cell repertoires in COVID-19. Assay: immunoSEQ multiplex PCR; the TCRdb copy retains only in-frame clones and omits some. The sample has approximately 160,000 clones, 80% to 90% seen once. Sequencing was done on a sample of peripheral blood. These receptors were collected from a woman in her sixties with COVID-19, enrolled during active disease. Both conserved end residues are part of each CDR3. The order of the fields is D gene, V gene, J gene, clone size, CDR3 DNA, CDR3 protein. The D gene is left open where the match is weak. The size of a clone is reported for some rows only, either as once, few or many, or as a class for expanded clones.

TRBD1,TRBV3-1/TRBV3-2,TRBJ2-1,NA,TGTGCCAGCAGCCAAGATTGGACAGGGGTGTGGTTCTTC,CASSQDWTGVWFF
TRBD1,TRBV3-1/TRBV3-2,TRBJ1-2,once,TGTGCCAGCAGCCGGGGACAGGGAGAAGGCTACACCTTC,CASSRGQGEGYTF
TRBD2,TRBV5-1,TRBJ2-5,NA,TGCGCCAGCAGCCCTCCTAGCGGGGGCCTTCAAGAGACCCAGTACTTC,CASSPPSGGLQETQYF
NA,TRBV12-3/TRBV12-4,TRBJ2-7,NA,TGTGCCAGCAGCCGTGCCACAGGCGAGCAGTACTTC,CASSRATGEQYF
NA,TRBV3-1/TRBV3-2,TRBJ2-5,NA,TGTGCCAGCAGCCAAGACTCAGGGTCAGAGACCCAGTACTTC,CASSQDSGSETQYF
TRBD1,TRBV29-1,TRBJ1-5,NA,TGCAGCGCAGGGACAGGGGAACAGCCCCAGCATTTT,CSAGTGEQPQHF
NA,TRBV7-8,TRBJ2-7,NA,TGTGCCAGCAGCTTAGCAGACAGAAACTACGAGCAGTACTTC,CASSLADRNYEQYF
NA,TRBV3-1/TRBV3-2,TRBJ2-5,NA,TGTGCCAGCAGCCCTCCCGGGACACCCGAGACCCAGTACTTC,CASSPPGTPETQYF
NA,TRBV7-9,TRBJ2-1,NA,TGTGCCAGCAGCGGGGCGGGACGGCAAATCTACAATGAGCAGTTCTTC,CASSGAGRQIYNEQFF
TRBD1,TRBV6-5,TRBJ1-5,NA,TGTGCCAGCAGATCAACAGGGGGCAGGAATCAGCCCCAGCATTTT,CASRSTGGRNQPQHF
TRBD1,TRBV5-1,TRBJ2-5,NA,TGCGCCAGCAGCAGGACCGAGGGACAGGGTGGGAGTCCGAGGTCAGAGACCCAGTACTTC,CASSRTEGQGGSPRSETQYF
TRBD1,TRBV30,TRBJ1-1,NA,TGTGCCTGGAGTGCCCCGGGACAGGGGATCACTGAAGCTTTCTTT,CAWSAPGQGITEAFF
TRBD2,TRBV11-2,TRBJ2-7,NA,TGTGCCAGCAGCTTAGTCCCCAGCGGGAGTATCTACGAGCAGTACTTC,CASSLVPSGSIYEQYF
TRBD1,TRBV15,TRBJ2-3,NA,TGTGCCACCAGCAGACCCACAGGGGGCTCCGGCACAGATACGCAGTATTTT,CATSRPTGGSGTDTQYF
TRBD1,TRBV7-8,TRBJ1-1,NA,TGTGCCAGCAGCTTAGCGCAGGGGGCAGTGAAAAACACTGAAGCTTTCTTT,CASSLAQGAVKNTEAFF
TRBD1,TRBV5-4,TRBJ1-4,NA,TGTGCCAGCAGCTTATACCGGGACAGGGGGGAGGAAAAACTGTTTTTT,CASSLYRDRGEEKLFF
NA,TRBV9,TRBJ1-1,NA,TGTGCCAGCAGCCAACAGGGTATTCAGAACACTGAAGCTTTCTTT,CASSQQGIQNTEAFF
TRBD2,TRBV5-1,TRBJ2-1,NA,TGCGCCAGCAGCTATTGGGCATTGGTAGGATTAGCGGGGGATAGCTCCTACAATGAGCAGTTCTTC,CASSYWALVGLAGDSSYNEQFF